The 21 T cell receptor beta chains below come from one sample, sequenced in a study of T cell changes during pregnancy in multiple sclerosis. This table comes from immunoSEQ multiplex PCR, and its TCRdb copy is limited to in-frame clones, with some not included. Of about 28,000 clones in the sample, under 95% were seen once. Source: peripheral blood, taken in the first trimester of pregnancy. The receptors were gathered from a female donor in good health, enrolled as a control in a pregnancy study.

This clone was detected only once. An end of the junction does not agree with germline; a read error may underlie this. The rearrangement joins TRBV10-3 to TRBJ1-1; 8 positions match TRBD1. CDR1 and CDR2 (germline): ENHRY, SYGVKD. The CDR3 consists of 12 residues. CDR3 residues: CATSPRDREAFF. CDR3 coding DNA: TGTGCCACCAGTCCCCGGGACAGGGAAGCTTTCTTT.

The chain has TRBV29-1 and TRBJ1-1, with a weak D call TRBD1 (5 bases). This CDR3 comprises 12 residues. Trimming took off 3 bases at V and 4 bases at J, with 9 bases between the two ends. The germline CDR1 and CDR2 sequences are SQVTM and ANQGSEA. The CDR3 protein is CSVEGQSTEAFF. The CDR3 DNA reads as TGCAGCGTTGAGGGGCAGAGCACTGAAGCTTTCTTT. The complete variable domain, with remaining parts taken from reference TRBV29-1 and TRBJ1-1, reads SAVISQKPSRDICQRGTSLTIQCQVDSQVTMMFWYRQQPGQSLTLIATANQGSEATYESGFVIDKFPISRPNLTFSTLTVSNMSPEDSSIYLCSVEGQSTEAFFGQGTRLTVV.

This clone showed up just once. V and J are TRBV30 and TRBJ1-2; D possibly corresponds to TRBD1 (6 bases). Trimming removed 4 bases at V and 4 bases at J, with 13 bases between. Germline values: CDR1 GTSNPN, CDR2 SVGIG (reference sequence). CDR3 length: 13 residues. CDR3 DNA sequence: TGTGCCTGGATGGGACAATCCCCCTATGGCTACACCTTC. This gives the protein CAWMGQSPYGYTF.

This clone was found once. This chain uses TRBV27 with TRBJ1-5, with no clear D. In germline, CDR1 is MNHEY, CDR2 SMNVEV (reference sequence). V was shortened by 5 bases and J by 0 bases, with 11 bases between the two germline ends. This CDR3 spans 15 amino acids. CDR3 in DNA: TGTGCCAGCAGTCGGTCCGGGAGTAGCAATCAGCCCCAGCATTTT. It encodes CASSRSGSSNQPQHF.

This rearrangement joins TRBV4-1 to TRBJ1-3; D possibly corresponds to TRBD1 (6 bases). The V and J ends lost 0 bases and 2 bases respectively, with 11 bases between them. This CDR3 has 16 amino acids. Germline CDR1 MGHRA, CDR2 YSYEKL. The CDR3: CASSQESRGPGNTIYF. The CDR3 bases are TGCGCCAGCAGCCAAGAAAGCAGGGGCCCTGGAAACACCATATATTTT.

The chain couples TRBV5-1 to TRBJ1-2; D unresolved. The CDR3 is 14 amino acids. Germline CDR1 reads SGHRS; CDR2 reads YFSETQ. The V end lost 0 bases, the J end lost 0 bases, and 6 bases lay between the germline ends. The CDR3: CASSLDSSNYGYTF. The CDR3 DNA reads TGCGCCAGCAGCTTGGACAGCTCTAACTATGGCTACACCTTC.

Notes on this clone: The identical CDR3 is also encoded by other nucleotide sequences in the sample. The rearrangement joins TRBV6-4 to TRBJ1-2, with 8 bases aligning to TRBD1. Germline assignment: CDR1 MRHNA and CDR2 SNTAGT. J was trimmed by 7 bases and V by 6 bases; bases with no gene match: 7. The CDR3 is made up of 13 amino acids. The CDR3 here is CASSESGGPGYTF. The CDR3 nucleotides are TGTGCCAGCAGCGAGTCAGGGGGCCCTGGCTACACCTTC.

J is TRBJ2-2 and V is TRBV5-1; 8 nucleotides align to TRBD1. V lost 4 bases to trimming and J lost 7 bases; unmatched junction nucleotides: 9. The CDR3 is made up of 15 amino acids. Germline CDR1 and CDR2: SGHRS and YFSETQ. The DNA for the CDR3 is TGCGCCAGCAGCCCTCGGACAGGGAGAGACGGGGAGCTGTTTTTT. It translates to CASSPRTGRDGELFF.

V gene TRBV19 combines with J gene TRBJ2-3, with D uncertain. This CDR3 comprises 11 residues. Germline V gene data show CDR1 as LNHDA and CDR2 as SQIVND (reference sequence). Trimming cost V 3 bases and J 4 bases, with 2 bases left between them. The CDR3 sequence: CASSISDTQYF. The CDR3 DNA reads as TGTGCCAGTAGTATCTCAGATACGCAGTATTTT.

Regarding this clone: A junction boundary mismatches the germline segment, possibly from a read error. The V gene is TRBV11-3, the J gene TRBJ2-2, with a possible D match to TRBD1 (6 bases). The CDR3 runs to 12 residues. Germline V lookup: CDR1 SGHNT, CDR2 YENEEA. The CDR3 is CASSEGVGELFF. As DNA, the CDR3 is TGTGCCAGCAGCGAGGGGGTTGGGGAACTGTTTTTT. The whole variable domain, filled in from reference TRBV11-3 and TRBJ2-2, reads EAGVVQSPRYKIIEKKQPVAFWCNPISGHNTLYWYLQNLGQGPELLIRYENEEAVDDSQLPKDRFSAERLKGVDSTLKIQPAELGDSAVYLCASSEGVGELFFGEGSRLTVL.

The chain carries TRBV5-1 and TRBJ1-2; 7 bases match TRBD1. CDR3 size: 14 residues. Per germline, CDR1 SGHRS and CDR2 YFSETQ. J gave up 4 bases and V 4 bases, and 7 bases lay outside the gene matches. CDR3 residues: CASSPGTASYGYTF. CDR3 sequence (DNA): TGCGCCAGCAGCCCTGGGACAGCCTCCTATGGCTACACCTTC.

The CDR3 loop is CASSPRDRYQETQYF. The CDR3 DNA is TGTGCCAGCTCACCACGGGACAGGTACCAAGAGACCCAGTACTTC. This chain uses TRBV18 with TRBJ2-5; 8 nucleotides line up with TRBD1. Germline V gene lookup returns CDR1 KGHSH and CDR2 LQKENI. There are 15 residues in the CDR3. V shed 1 base, J shed 0 bases, and the junction held 1 base outside the gene matches.

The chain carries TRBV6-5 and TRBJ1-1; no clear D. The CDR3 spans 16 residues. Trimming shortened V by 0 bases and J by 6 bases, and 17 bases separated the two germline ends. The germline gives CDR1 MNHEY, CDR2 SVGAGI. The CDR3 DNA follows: TGTGCCAGCAGTTACTCGATCCGGGAGCCAGTTTCTGAAGCTTTCTTT. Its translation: CASSYSIREPVSEAFF.

DNA of the CDR3: TGTGCCAGCAGTGAAAAACAGGGGTCCTTCAACTACGAGCAGTACTTC. This sequence encodes CASSEKQGSFNYEQYF. This sequence joins TRBV25-1 and TRBJ2-7; 7 positions agree with TRBD1. Per germline, CDR1 MGHDK and CDR2 SYGVNS. With V trimmed by 2 bases and J by 3 bases, 10 bases remained unmatched. The CDR3 extends over 16 amino acids.

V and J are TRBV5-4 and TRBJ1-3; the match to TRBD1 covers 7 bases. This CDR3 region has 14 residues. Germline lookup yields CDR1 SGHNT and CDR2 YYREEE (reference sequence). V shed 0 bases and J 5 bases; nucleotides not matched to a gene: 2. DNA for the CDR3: TGTGCCAGCAGCTTGGGGGACAGTAGAAACACCATATATTTT. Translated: CASSLGDSRNTIYF.

CDR3 coding DNA: TGTGCCACCAGCAGCCACTCGACAGGGGCCCAGCCCCAGCATTTT. Translated, it gives CATSSHSTGAQPQHF. The chain joins TRBV15 to TRBJ1-5, with 8 bases matching TRBD1. Germline trimming cut 3 bases from V and 7 bases from J; bases unmatched to any gene: 8. This CDR3 spans 15 amino acids. Germline CDR1 is LNHNV and CDR2 is YYDKDF (reference sequence).

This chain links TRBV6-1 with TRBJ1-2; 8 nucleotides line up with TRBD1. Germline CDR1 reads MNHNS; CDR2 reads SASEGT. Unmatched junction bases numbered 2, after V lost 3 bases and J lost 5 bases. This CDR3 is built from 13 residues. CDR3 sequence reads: CASSEDRVYGYTF. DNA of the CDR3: TGTGCCAGCAGTGAGGACAGGGTGTATGGCTACACCTTC.

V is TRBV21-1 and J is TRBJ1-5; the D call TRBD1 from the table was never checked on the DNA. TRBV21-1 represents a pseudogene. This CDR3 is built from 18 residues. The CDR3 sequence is CASIRQGAPSVSNQPQHF. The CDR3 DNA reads TGTGCCAGCATACGGCAGGGGGCCCCAAGCGTGAGCAATCAGCCCCAGCATTTT.

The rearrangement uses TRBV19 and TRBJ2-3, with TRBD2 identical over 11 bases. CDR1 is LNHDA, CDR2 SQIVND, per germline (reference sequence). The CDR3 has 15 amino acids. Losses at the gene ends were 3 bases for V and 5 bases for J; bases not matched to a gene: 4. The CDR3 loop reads CASSILAGGGDTQYF. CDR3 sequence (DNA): TGTGCCAGTAGTATCTTAGCGGGAGGGGGAGATACGCAGTATTTT. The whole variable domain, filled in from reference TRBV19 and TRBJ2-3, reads DGGITQSPKYLFRKEGQNVTLSCEQNLNHDAMYWYRQDPGQGLRLIYYSQIVNDFQKGDIAEGYSVSREKKESFPLTVTSAQKNPTAFYLCASSILAGGGDTQYFGPGTRLTVL.

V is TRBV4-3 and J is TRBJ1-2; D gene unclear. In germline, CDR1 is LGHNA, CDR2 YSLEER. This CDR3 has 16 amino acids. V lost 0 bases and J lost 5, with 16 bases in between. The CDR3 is CASSQDIVSEFYGYTF. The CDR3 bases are TGCGCCAGCAGCCAAGATATCGTATCCGAGTTTTATGGCTACACCTTC.

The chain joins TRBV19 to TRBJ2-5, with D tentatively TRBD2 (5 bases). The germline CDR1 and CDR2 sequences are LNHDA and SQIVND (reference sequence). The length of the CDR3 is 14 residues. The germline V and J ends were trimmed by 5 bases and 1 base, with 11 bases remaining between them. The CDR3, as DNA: TGTGCCAGTAGTGCGATAGCGCTCCAAGAGACCCAGTACTTC. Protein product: CASSAIALQETQYF. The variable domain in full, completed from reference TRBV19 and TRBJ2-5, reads DGGITQSPKYLFRKEGQNVTLSCEQNLNHDAMYWYRQDPGQGLRLIYYSQIVNDFQKGDIAEGYSVSREKKESFPLTVTSAQKNPTAFYLCASSAIALQETQYFGPGTRLLVL.